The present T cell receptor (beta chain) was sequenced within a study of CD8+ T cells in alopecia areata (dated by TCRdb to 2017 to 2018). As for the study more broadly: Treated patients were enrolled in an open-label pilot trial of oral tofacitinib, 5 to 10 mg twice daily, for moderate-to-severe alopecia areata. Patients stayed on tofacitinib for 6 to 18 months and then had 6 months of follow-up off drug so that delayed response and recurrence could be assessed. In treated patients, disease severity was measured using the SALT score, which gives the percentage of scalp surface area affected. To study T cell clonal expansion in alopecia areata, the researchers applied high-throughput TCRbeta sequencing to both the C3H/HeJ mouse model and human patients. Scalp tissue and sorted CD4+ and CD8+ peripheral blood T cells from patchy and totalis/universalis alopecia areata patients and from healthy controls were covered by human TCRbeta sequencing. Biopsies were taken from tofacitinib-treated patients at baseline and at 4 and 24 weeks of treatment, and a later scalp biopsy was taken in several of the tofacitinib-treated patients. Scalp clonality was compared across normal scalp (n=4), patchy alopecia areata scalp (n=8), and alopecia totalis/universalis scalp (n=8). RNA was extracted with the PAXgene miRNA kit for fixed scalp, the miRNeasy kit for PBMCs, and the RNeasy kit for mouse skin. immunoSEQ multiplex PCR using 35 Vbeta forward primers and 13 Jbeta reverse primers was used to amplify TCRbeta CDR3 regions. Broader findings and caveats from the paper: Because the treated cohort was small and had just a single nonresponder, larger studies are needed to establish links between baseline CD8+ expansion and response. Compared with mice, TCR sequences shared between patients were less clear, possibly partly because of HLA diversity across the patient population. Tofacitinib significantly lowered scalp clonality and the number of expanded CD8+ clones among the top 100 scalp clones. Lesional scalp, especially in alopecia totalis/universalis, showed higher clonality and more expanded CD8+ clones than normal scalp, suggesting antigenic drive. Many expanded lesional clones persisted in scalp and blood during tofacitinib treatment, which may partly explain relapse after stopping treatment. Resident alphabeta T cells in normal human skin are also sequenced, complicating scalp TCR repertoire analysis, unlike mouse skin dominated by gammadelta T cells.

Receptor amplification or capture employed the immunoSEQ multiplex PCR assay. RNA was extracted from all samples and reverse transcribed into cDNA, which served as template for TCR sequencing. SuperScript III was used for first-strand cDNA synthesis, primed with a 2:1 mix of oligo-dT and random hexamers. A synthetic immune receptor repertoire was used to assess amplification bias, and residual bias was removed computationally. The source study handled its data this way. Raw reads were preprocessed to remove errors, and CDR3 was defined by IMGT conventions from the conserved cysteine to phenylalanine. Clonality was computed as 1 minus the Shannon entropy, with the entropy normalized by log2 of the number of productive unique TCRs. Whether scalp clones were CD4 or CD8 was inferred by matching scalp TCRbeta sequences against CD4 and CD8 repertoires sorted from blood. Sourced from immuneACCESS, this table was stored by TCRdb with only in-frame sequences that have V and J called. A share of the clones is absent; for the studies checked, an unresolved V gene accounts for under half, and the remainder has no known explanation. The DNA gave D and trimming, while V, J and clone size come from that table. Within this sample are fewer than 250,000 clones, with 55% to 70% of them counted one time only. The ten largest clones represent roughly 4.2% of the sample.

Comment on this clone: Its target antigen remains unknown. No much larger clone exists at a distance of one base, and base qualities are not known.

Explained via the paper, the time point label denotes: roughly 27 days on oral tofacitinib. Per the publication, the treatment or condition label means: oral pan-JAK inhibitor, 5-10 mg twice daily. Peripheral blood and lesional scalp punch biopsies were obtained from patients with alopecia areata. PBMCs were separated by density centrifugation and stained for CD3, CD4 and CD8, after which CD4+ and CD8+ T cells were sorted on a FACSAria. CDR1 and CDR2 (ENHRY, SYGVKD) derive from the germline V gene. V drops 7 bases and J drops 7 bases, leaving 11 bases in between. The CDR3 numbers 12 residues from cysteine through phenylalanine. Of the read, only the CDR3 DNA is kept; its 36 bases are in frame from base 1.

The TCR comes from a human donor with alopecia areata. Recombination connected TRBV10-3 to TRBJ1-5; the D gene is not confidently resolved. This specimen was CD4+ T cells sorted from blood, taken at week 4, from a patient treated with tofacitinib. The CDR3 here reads CAINSEGQPQHF. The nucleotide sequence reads TGTGCCATCAATTCGGAGGGCCAGCCCCAGCATTTT.